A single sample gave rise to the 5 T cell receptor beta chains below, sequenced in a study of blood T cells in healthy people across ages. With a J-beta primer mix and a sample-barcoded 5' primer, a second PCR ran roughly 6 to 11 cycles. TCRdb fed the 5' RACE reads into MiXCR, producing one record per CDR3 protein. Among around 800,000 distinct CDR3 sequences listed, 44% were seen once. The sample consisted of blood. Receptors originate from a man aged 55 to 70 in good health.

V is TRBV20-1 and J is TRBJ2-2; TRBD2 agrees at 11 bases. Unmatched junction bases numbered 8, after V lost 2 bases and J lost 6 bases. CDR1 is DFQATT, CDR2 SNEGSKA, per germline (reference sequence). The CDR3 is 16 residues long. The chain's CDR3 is CSARKTSGADPGELFF. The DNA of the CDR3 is TGCAGTGCTAGAAAGACTAGCGGGGCCGATCCCGGGGAGCTGTTTTTT.

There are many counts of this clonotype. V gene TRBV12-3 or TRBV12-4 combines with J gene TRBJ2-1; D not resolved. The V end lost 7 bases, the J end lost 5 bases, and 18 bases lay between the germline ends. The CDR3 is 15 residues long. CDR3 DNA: TGTGCCAGCACCCTTTCCTGGGTTTATAACAATGAGCAGTTCTTC. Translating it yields CASTLSWVYNNEQFF.

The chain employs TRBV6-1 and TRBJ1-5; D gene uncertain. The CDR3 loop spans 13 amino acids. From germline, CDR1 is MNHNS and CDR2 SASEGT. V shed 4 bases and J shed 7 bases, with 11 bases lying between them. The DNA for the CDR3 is TGTGCCAGCAGTGGCTCGGGAGGACAGCCCCAGCATTTT. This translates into CASSGSGGQPQHF.

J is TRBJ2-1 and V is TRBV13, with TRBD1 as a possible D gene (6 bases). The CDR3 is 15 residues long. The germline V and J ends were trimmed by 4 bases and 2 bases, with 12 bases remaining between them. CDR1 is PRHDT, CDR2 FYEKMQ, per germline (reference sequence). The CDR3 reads CASSSNRVPYNEQFF. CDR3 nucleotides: TGTGCCAGCAGCTCCAACAGGGTCCCCTACAATGAGCAGTTCTTC.

The CDR3 protein is CASSPNIGGRKETQYF. The DNA of the CDR3 is TGTGCCAGCTCACCAAATATCGGGGGACGGAAAGAGACCCAGTACTTC. The chain carries TRBV18 and TRBJ2-5; possible D gene TRBD2, 6 bases. V lost 2 bases and J 3 bases, leaving 16 bases between the germline ends. CDR1 KGHSH and CDR2 LQKENI come from the germline V gene. CDR3 length: 16 amino acids.